The 11 T cell receptor beta chains below come from one sample, sequenced in a study of regulatory T cells in long-lasting Graves disease. The TCR beta library used iRepertoire HTBI primers with Arm-PCR amplification of CDR3. TCRdb re-called the multiplex PCR reads with MiXCR, one entry per CDR3 protein. Of about 360,000 distinct CDR3 sequences in the sample, about a sixth were seen once. Time point denoted: newly diagnosed GD, antithyroid drugs for less than 3 months. From RNA extracted from PBMCs, the TCR library was made. The data also belong to a second study, concerning T cells in Graves' hyperthyroidism and ophthalmopathy.

Here the sequenced sample was peripheral blood mononuclear cells (PBMCs), taken at new diagnosis, from a patient treated with antithyroid drugs. The source of these receptors is a woman aged 18-29 years with Graves disease.

This clonotype was picked up a small number of times. The rearrangement uses TRBV7-9 and TRBJ2-7; D gene uncertain. In germline, CDR1 is SEHNR, CDR2 FQNEAQ (reference sequence). The CDR3 spans 12 residues. Trimming took off 5 bases at V and 2 bases at J, with 7 bases between the two ends. The CDR3 DNA sequence: TGTGCCAGCAGCCGTATAACCTACGAGCAGTACTTC. It translates to CASSRITYEQYF. Full variable domain (rest looked up from reference TRBV7-9 and TRBJ2-7): DTGVSQNPRHKITKRGQNVTFRCDPISEHNRLYWYRQTLGQGPEFLTYFQNEAQLEKSRLLSDRFSAERPKGSFSTLEIQRTEQGDSAMYLCASSRITYEQYFGPGTRLTVT.

This clonotype was picked up a small number of times. The CDR3 here is CSAPGLAGSYNEQFF. CDR3 in DNA: TGCAGTGCTCCGGGACTAGCGGGTTCCTACAATGAGCAGTTCTTC. The V and J genes are TRBV20-1 and TRBJ2-1; TRBD2 agrees at 12 bases. The germline V gene has CDR1 DFQATT and CDR2 SNEGSKA (reference sequence). J gave up 1 base and V 5 bases, and 3 bases lay outside the gene matches. This CDR3 has 15 amino acids.

This clonotype was found many times. This chain joins TRBV7-3 and TRBJ2-2; 8 bases map to TRBD2. This CDR3 contains 16 residues. V was clipped by 4 bases and J by 8 bases; unmatched bases: 12. Germline CDR1 is SGHTA and CDR2 is FQGTGA. DNA of the CDR3: TGTGCCAGCAGCTCGGTCCCATTAGCGGGGTTTGGGGAGCTGTTTTTT. Translation gives CASSSVPLAGFGELFF.

This clonotype occurred many times. The V call is TRBV5-1, the J call TRBJ2-4, with a possible D match to TRBD1 (7 bases). From germline, CDR1 is SGHRS and CDR2 YFSETQ. The V and J ends lost 3 bases and 6 bases respectively, with 16 bases between them. The CDR3 has 15 amino acids. CDR3 protein: CASSSTGDSANIQYF. In nucleotides, the CDR3 is TGCGCCAGCAGCTCCACGGGGGACAGCGCAAACATTCAGTACTTC.

The sample holds a few counts of this clonotype. The CDR3 DNA follows: TGCGCCAGCAGCCTCATGCCGACAGGCCCCATATATTTT. The encoded protein is CASSLMPTGPIYF. The rearrangement links TRBV5-1 to TRBJ1-3, with D possibly being TRBD1 (6 bases). This CDR3 has 13 residues. V lost 4 bases and J lost 11, with 16 bases in between. Germline V lookup: CDR1 SGHRS, CDR2 YFSETQ.

The chain recombines TRBV6-1 with TRBJ1-2; 10 bases fit TRBD1. The CDR3 covers 14 residues. Germline V gene lookup returns CDR1 MNHNS and CDR2 SASEGT. The ends lost 5 bases at V and 8 bases at J; junction bases unmatched: 8. The chain's CDR3 is CASSTRDRGDGYTF. The CDR3 DNA reads TGTGCCAGCAGTACCCGGGACAGGGGTGACGGCTACACCTTC.

Notes on this clonotype: A read error is the likely source, as a far larger clone sits one nucleotide away. The chain carries TRBV20-1 and TRBJ2-5; D call uncertain. Judging by the DNA end, TRBJ2-1 fits better; the J call may be wrong. The germline gives CDR1 DFQATT, CDR2 SNEGSKA (reference sequence). The CDR3 is 12 amino acids. The CDR3: CSARRNDYEQFF. The CDR3 bases are TGCAGTGCTAGACGCAATGACTATGAGCAGTTCTTC.

This clonotype was detected a few times. This chain links TRBV29-1 with TRBJ1-3; unclear D gene. The ends were cut back, 4 bases at V and 3 bases at J, with 10 bases in the middle. The CDR3 consists of 13 residues. The germline gives CDR1 SQVTM, CDR2 ANQGSEA. In DNA, the CDR3 is TGCAGCGTTGTGGCGACGTATGGAAACACCATATATTTT. This translates into CSVVATYGNTIYF. The entire variable domain, with the rest obtained from reference TRBV29-1 and TRBJ1-3, is as follows: SAVISQKPSRDICQRGTSLTIQCQVDSQVTMMFWYRQQPGQSLTLIATANQGSEATYESGFVIDKFPISRPNLTFSTLTVSNMSPEDSSIYLCSVVATYGNTIYFGEGSWLTVV.

Only a few counts were recorded for this clonotype. The chain couples TRBV15 to TRBJ2-1; maybe TRBD1 (6 bases). V was clipped by 2 bases and J by 10 bases, with 9 bases between them. This CDR3 is 12 amino acids long. The germline CDR1 and CDR2 sequences are LNHNV and YYDKDF (reference sequence). CDR3 DNA: TGTGCCACCAGCAGACCGAGGGGGGAGCAGTTCTTC. Residues: CATSRPRGEQFF.

There are many counts of this clonotype. V usage is TRBV24-1 and J usage is TRBJ2-1; 10 bases fit TRBD2. The CDR3 spans 13 residues. Germline V gene sequence: CDR1 KGHDR, CDR2 SFDVKD. The J segment lost 6 bases and the V segment lost 9 bases, leaving 4 bases of the junction unmatched. CDR3 coding DNA: TGTGCCACCGGGCTAGCGGGAGTCAATGAGCAGTTCTTC. This translates into CATGLAGVNEQFF.

This clonotype showed up just a few times. The chain employs TRBV6-1 and TRBJ2-7, with TRBD2 identical over 8 bases. The V and J ends lost 1 base and 4 bases, in that order; junction bases with no gene match: 6. This CDR3 contains 15 residues. In germline, CDR1 is MNHNS, CDR2 SASEGT. The DNA of the CDR3 is TGTGCCAGCAGTGAAGACGGGAGGGCCGAATACGAGCAGTACTTC. Protein product: CASSEDGRAEYEQYF.